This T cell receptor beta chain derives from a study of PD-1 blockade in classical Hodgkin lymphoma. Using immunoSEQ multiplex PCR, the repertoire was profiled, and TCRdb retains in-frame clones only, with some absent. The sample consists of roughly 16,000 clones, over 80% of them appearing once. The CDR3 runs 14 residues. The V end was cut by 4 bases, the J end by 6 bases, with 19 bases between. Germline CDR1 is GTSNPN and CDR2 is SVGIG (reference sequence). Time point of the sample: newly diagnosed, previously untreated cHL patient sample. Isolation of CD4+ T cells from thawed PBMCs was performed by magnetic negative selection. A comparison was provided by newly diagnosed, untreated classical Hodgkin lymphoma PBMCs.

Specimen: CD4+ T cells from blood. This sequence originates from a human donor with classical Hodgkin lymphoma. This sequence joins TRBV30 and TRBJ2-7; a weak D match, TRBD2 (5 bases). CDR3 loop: CAWMRVDYPLEQYF. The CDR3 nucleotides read TGTGCCTGGATGAGAGTTGACTACCCTCTCGAGCAGTACTTC.